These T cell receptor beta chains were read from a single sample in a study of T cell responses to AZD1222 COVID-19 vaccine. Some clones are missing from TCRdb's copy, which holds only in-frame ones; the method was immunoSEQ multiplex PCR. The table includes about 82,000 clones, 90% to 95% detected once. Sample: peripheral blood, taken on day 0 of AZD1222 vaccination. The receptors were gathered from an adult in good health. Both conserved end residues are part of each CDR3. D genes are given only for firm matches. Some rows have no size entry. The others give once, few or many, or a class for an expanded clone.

cdr3_aa: CSASLGYSYEQYF
cdr3_nt: TGCAGTGCTAGTTTGGGCTACTCCTACGAGCAGTACTTC
v_call: TRBV20-1
j_call: TRBJ2-7
clone_size: NA
d_call: NA
cdr3_length: 13

cdr3_aa: CSTRDSADSPLHF
cdr3_nt: TGCAGCACGCGGGACAGCGCGGATTCACCCCTCCACTTT
v_call: TRBV29-1
j_call: TRBJ1-6
clone_size: NA
d_call: TRBD1
cdr3_length: 13

cdr3_aa: CASSWDRARYGYTF
cdr3_nt: TGTGCCAGCAGTTGGGACAGGGCAAGATATGGCTACACCTTC
v_call: TRBV6-5
j_call: TRBJ1-2
clone_size: NA
d_call: TRBD1
cdr3_length: 14

cdr3_aa: CASSQDSRYGEGPDTQYF
cdr3_nt: TGCGCCAGCAGCCAAGACTCTCGGTACGGGGAGGGTCCAGATACGCAGTATTTT
v_call: TRBV4-3
j_call: TRBJ2-3
clone_size: NA
d_call: TRBD2
cdr3_length: 18

cdr3_aa: CASRTSDNEQFF
cdr3_nt: TGTGCCAGCAGGACGTCGGACAATGAGCAGTTCTTC
v_call: TRBV12-3/TRBV12-4
j_call: TRBJ2-1
clone_size: NA
d_call: NA
cdr3_length: 12

cdr3_aa: CASSLWEFYGYTF
cdr3_nt: TGTGCCAGCAGCTTGTGGGAGTTCTATGGCTACACCTTC
v_call: TRBV5-5
j_call: TRBJ1-2
clone_size: NA
d_call: NA
cdr3_length: 13

cdr3_aa: CASSSLPGTANEKLFF
cdr3_nt: TGCGCCAGCAGCTCCCTCCCAGGGACTGCCAATGAAAAACTGTTTTTT
v_call: TRBV5-1
j_call: TRBJ1-4
clone_size: NA
d_call: NA
cdr3_length: 16

cdr3_aa: CASSPSSGIRNEQFF
cdr3_nt: TGTGCCAGCAGTCCATCCTCAGGGATCCGGAATGAGCAGTTCTTC
v_call: TRBV28
j_call: TRBJ2-1
clone_size: few
d_call: NA
cdr3_length: 15

cdr3_aa: CASSQGDQGGTEAFF
cdr3_nt: TGTGCCAGCAGCCAGGGGGATCAGGGCGGCACTGAAGCTTTCTTT
v_call: TRBV4-2
j_call: TRBJ1-1
clone_size: few
d_call: NA
cdr3_length: 15

cdr3_aa: CASSESGTGGLDEQFF
cdr3_nt: TGTGCCAGCAGCGAGTCCGGGACAGGGGGCCTTGATGAGCAGTTCTTC
v_call: TRBV9
j_call: TRBJ2-1
clone_size: NA
d_call: TRBD1
cdr3_length: 16

cdr3_aa: CASRSEGRGYGYTF
cdr3_nt: TGTGCCAGCCGATCCGAAGGCCGCGGCTATGGCTACACCTTC
v_call: TRBV28
j_call: TRBJ1-2
clone_size: NA
d_call: NA
cdr3_length: 14

cdr3_aa: CASSRRGQDSNQPQHF
cdr3_nt: TGTGCCAGCAGCCGCCGGGGGCAGGATAGCAATCAGCCCCAGCATTTT
v_call: TRBV6-6
j_call: TRBJ1-5
clone_size: NA
d_call: NA
cdr3_length: 16

cdr3_aa: CASSVLTGKGTEAFF
cdr3_nt: TGTGCCAGCAGTGTACTGACAGGGAAGGGCACTGAAGCTTTCTTT
v_call: TRBV2
j_call: TRBJ1-1
clone_size: NA
d_call: TRBD1
cdr3_length: 15

cdr3_aa: CASRRPGQAYEQYF
cdr3_nt: TGTGCCAGCAGACGACCGGGACAGGCTTACGAGCAGTACTTC
v_call: TRBV28
j_call: TRBJ2-7
clone_size: once
d_call: TRBD1
cdr3_length: 14

cdr3_aa: CASSPMTGGHYEQYF
cdr3_nt: TGCGCCAGCAGCCCGATGACAGGGGGCCATTACGAGCAGTACTTC
v_call: TRBV5-1
j_call: TRBJ2-7
clone_size: NA
d_call: TRBD1
cdr3_length: 15

cdr3_aa: CSGWTGAGYEAFF
cdr3_nt: TGCAGCGGCTGGACAGGGGCGGGGTATGAAGCTTTCTTT
v_call: TRBV29-1
j_call: TRBJ1-1
clone_size: NA
d_call: TRBD1
cdr3_length: 13